Listed here is a single TCR beta chain. The target antigen is unknown. This record belongs to a study of shared clonotypes between healthy human individuals. Looking at the study overall: Donors consisted of two women and a few men between 18 and 49.

General study findings and limits: Sampling involved blood alone; tissue repertoires likely differ.

Participating donors were healthy, HIV-negative adults free of recent acute infections or vaccinations. Per the original data handling: Junction-only sequences produced by ImmunoSEQ had no quality scores, so filtering differed. Clones were sequenced by immunoSEQ multiplex PCR, and TCRdb holds only the in-frame ones, with some missing. That table gives V, J and clone size, and the DNA gave D and trimming. The top ten clones hold over 0.8% of a sample with 850,000 to 1,100,000 clones, about 80% of them seen once. Per the germline V gene, CDR1 is SGHTA and CDR2 is FQGNSA. V was trimmed by 5 bases and J by 5 bases, leaving 7 bases between them. The CDR3 is 11 amino acids.

The sequencing input was memory CD4+ T cells from PBMCs. The subset is: CD45RA-negative fraction. The sequence derives from a man aged 18-30 years in good health. Some clones in this sample may be carry-over from other donors' samples. This chain links TRBV7-2 with TRBJ2-7; the D is unclear. The CDR3, as DNA: TGTGCCAGCAGCCGCCGGAACGAGCAGTACTTC. Protein: CASSRRNEQYF.